The 14 T cell receptor beta chains below were found in one sample sequenced in a study of PD-L1 blockade in urothelial cancer. The data were produced by immunoSEQ multiplex PCR, yet TCRdb's version contains in-frame clones alone and is incomplete. This table holds 40,000 to 55,000 clones, 88% found once. Time point defined: peripheral blood 6 weeks after treatment start. Sequences were derived from PBMCs, sampled around atezolizumab (anti-PD-L1) treatment. The receptors stem from a man aged 55 to 70 with urothelial cancer.

This clone was detected only once. This chain joins TRBV11-2 and TRBJ2-1; tentatively, D is TRBD2 (5 bases). CDR3 length: 15 residues. The V end lost 0 bases, the J end lost 5 bases, and 11 bases lay between the germline ends. Germline V gene data show CDR1 as SGHAT and CDR2 as FQNNGV. The CDR3: CASSLEFSGNNEQFF. CDR3 nucleotides: TGTGCCAGCAGCTTAGAATTTTCGGGGAACAATGAGCAGTTCTTC. The full variable domain, in which reference TRBV11-2 and TRBJ2-1 provide the parts outside the CDR3, is EAGVAQSPRYKIIEKRQSVAFWCNPISGHATLYWYQQILGQGPKLLIQFQNNGVVDDSQLPKDRFSAERLKGVDSTLKIQPAKLEDSAVYLCASSLEFSGNNEQFFGPGTRLTVL.

This clone came up a few times. The genes are TRBV10-1 and TRBJ2-7; 7 nucleotides align to TRBD2. The germline V gene encodes CDR1 WNHNN and CDR2 SYGVQD (reference sequence). This CDR3 has 15 residues. Losses at the gene ends were 4 bases for V and 2 bases for J; bases not matched to a gene: 8. The CDR3 region has the DNA TGCGCCAGCAGTGCCGCTTCGGGAGGACCCTACGAGCAGTACTTC. Residues: CASSAASGGPYEQYF.

V and J are TRBV29-1 and TRBJ2-1, with 7 bases fitting TRBD2. The germline CDR1 and CDR2 sequences are SQVTM and ANQGSEA. There are 11 residues in the CDR3. The CDR3 sequence is CTGGTYNEQFF. For the CDR3, the DNA is TGCACCGGGGGGACCTACAATGAGCAGTTCTTC.

The J gene is TRBJ2-7, the V gene TRBV19; maybe TRBD2 (5 bases). In germline, CDR1 is LNHDA, CDR2 SQIVND (reference sequence). Trimming removed 1 base from V and 6 bases from J, with 13 bases in between. This CDR3 comprises 14 residues. The chain's CDR3 is CASSIGIGVGEQYF. For the CDR3, the DNA is TGTGCCAGTAGTATAGGAATCGGGGTCGGCGAGCAGTACTTC.

The chain links TRBV2 to TRBJ2-7, with 8 bases matching TRBD1. This CDR3 region has 14 residues. V shed 4 bases and J 4 bases; nucleotides not matched to a gene: 6. The germline V gene has CDR1 SNHLY and CDR2 FYNNEI. The CDR3 bases are TGTGCCAGCAGTGGGTCAGGGGGCAAATACGAGCAGTACTTC. Its translation: CASSGSGGKYEQYF. The whole variable domain, remainder taken from reference TRBV2 and TRBJ2-7, is EPEVTQTPSHQVTQMGQEVILRCVPISNHLYFYWYRQILGQKVEFLVSFYNNEISEKSEIFDDQFSVERPDGSNFTLKIRSTKLEDSAMYFCASSGSGGKYEQYFGPGTRLTVT.

The chain is built from TRBV9 and TRBJ1-5; unclear D gene. The V end lost 0 bases, the J end lost 2 bases, and 12 bases lay between the germline ends. The length of the CDR3 is 16 residues. Germline-derived CDR1 and CDR2 are SGDLS and YYNGEE. As DNA, the CDR3 is TGTGCCAGCAGCGTAGGCCCAGGAGGAGGCAATCAGCCCCAGCATTTT. This sequence encodes CASSVGPGGGNQPQHF.

This chain uses TRBV6-5 with TRBJ2-7; possible D gene TRBD1, 5 bases. Germline V CDR1 and CDR2: MNHEY, SVGAGI. V lost 5 bases to trimming and J lost 10 bases, with 21 bases between them. This CDR3 comprises 14 residues. CDR3 amino acids: CASSPIGEHPYQYF. DNA for the CDR3: TGTGCCAGCAGTCCGATAGGGGAACACCCCTATCAGTACTTC.

This clone was counted once. The chain carries TRBV15 and TRBJ2-1; D remains unclear. V shed 1 base and J shed 10 bases, with 11 bases lying between them. Germline-derived CDR1 and CDR2 are LNHNV and YYDKDF (reference sequence). The CDR3 runs 13 residues. For the CDR3, the DNA is TGTGCCACCAGCAGAGGCAGGCGCCCGGAGCAGTTCTTC. Amino acids: CATSRGRRPEQFF.

The J gene is TRBJ1-1, the V gene TRBV19, with TRBD1 as a possible D gene (6 bases). Looked up from germline, CDR1 is LNHDA and CDR2 is SQIVND (reference sequence). Trimming shortened V by 0 bases and J by 5 bases, and 13 bases separated the two germline ends. The length of the CDR3 is 15 residues. The CDR3 DNA reads as TGTGCCAGTAGTATAGATAACAGGGCTGGGACTGAAGCTTTCTTT. This codes for CASSIDNRAGTEAFF.

This chain joins TRBV18 and TRBJ1-1; D call uncertain. CDR3 length: 14 amino acids. Germline lookup yields CDR1 KGHSH and CDR2 LQKENI. The V end lost 5 bases, the J end lost 1 base, and 11 bases lay between the germline ends. CDR3 sequence reads: CASSTTSSNTEAFF. The CDR3 coding sequence is TGTGCCAGCTCAACCACATCCTCGAACACTGAAGCTTTCTTT.

CDR3 bases: TGTGCCAGCAGCGTAGGAGGCGGGAGGGGCACAGATACGCAGTATTTT. It yields the protein CASSVGGGRGTDTQYF. The chain employs TRBV9 and TRBJ2-3; 9 positions agree with TRBD2. This CDR3 spans 16 amino acids. The germline CDR1 and CDR2 sequences are SGDLS and YYNGEE. With V trimmed by 0 bases and J by 1 base, 3 bases remained unmatched.

The J gene is TRBJ2-5, the V gene TRBV10-1; 10 positions match TRBD2. Germline V gene sequence: CDR1 WNHNN, CDR2 SYGVQD (reference sequence). The CDR3 runs to 16 residues. The J segment lost 1 base and the V segment lost 1 base, leaving 3 bases of the junction unmatched. This CDR3 is CASSEYLAGGQETQYF. CDR3 sequence (DNA): TGCGCCAGCAGTGAGTATTTAGCGGGAGGCCAAGAGACCCAGTACTTC.

The V call is TRBV11-1, the J call TRBJ2-3, with no clear D. Germline V CDR1 and CDR2: SGHAT, FQDESV (reference sequence). CDR3 length equals 17 residues. Trimming pared 1 base from V and 0 bases from J, leaving 14 bases between. CDR3 residues: CASSLVRGGTSTDTQYF. As DNA, the CDR3 is TGTGCCAGCAGCTTAGTTAGAGGCGGAACTAGCACAGATACGCAGTATTTT.

The rearrangement links TRBV6-1 to TRBJ2-3, with D perhaps matching TRBD1 (5 bases). This CDR3 spans 15 amino acids. Germline CDR1 and CDR2: MNHNS and SASEGT. Trimming removed 2 bases from V and 2 bases from J, with 11 bases in between. The CDR3 protein is CASSERRATTDTQYF. The CDR3 nucleotides read TGTGCCAGCAGTGAACGCAGGGCTACCACAGATACGCAGTATTTT.